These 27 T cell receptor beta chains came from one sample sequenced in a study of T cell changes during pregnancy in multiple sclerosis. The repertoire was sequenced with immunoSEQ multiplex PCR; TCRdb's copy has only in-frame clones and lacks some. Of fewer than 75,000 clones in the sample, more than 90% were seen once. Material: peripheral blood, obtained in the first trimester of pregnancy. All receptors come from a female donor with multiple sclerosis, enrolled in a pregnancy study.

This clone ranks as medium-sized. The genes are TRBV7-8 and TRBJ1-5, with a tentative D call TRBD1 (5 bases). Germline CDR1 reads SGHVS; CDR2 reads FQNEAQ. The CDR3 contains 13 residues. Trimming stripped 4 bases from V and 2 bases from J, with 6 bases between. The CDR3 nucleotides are TGTGCCAGCAGCTGGACACGCAATCAGCCCCAGCATTTT. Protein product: CASSWTRNQPQHF.

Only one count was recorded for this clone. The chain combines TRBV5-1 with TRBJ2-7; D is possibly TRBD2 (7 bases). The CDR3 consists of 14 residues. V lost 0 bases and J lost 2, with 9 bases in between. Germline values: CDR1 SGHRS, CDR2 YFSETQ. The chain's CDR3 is CASSLEGGAYEQYF. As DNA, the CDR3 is TGCGCCAGCAGCTTGGAAGGGGGGGCCTACGAGCAGTACTTC.

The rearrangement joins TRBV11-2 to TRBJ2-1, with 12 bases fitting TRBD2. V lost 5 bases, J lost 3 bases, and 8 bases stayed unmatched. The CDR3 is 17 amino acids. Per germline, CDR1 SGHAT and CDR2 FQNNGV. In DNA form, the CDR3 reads TGTGCCAGCAGCGTGCGGACTAGCGGGAAGGTCTACAATGAGCAGTTCTTC. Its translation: CASSVRTSGKVYNEQFF.

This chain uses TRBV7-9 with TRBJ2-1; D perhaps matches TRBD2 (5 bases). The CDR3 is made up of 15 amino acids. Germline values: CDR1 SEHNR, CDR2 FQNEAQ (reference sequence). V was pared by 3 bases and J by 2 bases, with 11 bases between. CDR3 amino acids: CASSLRENPYNEQFF. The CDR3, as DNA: TGTGCCAGCAGCTTGAGGGAGAACCCCTACAATGAGCAGTTCTTC. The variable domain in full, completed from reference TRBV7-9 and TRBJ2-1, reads DTGVSQNPRHKITKRGQNVTFRCDPISEHNRLYWYRQTLGQGPEFLTYFQNEAQLEKSRLLSDRFSAERPKGSFSTLEIQRTEQGDSAMYLCASSLRENPYNEQFFGPGTRLTVL.

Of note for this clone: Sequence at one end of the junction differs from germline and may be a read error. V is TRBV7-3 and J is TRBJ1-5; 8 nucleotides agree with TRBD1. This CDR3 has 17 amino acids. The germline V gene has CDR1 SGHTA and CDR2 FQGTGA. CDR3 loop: CVSSSRPAGGSSQPQHF. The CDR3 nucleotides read TGTGTCAGCAGCTCGAGACCTGCAGGGGGCTCTAGTCAGCCCCAGCATTTT.

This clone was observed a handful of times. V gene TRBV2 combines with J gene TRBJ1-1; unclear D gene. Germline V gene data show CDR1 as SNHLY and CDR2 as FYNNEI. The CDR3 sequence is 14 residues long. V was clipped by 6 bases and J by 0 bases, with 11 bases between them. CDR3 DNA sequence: TGTGCCAGCAGCGCGAGCGATATGAACACTGAAGCTTTCTTT. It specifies CASSASDMNTEAFF. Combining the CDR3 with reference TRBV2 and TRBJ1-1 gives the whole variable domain EPEVTQTPSHQVTQMGQEVILRCVPISNHLYFYWYRQILGQKVEFLVSFYNNEISEKSEIFDDQFSVERPDGSNFTLKIRSTKLEDSAMYFCASSASDMNTEAFFGQGTRLTVV.

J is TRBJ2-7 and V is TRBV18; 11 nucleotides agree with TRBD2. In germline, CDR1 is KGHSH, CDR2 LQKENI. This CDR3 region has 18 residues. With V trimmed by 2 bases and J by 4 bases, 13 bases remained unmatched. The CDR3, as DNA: TGTGCCAGCTCACCATCAGCCCTTGCACTAGCGGGAGTTTACGAGCAGTACTTC. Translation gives CASSPSALALAGVYEQYF.

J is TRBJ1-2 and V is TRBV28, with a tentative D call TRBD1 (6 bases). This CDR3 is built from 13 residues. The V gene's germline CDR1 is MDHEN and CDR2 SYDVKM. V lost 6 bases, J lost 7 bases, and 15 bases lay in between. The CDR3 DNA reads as TGTGCCAGCAGGCCACAGGGCGCGGGTGGCTACACCTTC. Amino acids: CASRPQGAGGYTF.

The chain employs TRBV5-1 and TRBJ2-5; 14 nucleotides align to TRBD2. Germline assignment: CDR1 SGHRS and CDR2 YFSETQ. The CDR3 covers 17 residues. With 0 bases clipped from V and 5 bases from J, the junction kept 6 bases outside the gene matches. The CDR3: CASSLGLAGGPSETQYF. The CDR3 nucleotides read TGCGCCAGCAGCTTGGGACTAGCGGGAGGGCCGTCGGAGACCCAGTACTTC.

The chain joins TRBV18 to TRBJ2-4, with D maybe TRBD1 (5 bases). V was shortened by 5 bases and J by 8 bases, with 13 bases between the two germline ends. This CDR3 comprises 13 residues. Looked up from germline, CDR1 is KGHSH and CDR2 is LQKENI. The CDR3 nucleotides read TGTGCCAGCTCAATACAGGTAGTGGACATTCAGTACTTC. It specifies CASSIQVVDIQYF.

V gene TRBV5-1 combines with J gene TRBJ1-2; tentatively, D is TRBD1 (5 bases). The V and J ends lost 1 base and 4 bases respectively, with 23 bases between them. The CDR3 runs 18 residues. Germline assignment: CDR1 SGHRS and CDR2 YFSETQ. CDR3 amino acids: CASSLNGGTSGVFYGYTF. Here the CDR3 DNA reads TGCGCCAGCAGCTTGAATGGGGGGACGTCGGGCGTATTCTATGGCTACACCTTC.

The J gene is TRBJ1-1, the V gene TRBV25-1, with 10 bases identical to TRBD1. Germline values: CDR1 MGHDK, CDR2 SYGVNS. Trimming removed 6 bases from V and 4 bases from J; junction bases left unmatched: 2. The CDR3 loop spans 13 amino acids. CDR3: CASRGQGVTEAFF. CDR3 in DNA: TGTGCCAGCAGAGGACAGGGGGTCACTGAAGCTTTCTTT.

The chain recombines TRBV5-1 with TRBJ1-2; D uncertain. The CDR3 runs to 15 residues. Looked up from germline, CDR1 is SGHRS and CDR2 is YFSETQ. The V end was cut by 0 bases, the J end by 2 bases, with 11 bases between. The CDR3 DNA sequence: TGCGCCAGCAGCTTGGAAATAGGACTCAACTATGGCTACACCTTC. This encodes CASSLEIGLNYGYTF.

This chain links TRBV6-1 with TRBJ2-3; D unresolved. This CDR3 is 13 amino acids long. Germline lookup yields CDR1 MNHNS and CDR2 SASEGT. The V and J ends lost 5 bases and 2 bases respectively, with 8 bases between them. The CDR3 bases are TGTGCCAGCAGTCTCGAGGTCACAGATACGCAGTATTTT. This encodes CASSLEVTDTQYF.

CDR3 protein: CASTQAGGTDTQYF. CDR3 coding DNA: TGTGCCAGCACCCAGGCAGGGGGCACAGATACGCAGTATTTT. J is TRBJ2-3 and V is TRBV5-6, with D possibly matching TRBD1 (6 bases). Germline lookup yields CDR1 SGHDT and CDR2 YYEEEE. Trimming pared 6 bases from V and 1 base from J, leaving 12 bases between. The CDR3 runs 14 residues.

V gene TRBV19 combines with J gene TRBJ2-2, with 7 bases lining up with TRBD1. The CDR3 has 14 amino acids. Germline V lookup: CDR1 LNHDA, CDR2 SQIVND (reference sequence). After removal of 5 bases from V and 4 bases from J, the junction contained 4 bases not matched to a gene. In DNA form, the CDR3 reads TGTGCCAGTAGTGGGGACAGATTCACCGGGGAGCTGTTTTTT. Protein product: CASSGDRFTGELFF.

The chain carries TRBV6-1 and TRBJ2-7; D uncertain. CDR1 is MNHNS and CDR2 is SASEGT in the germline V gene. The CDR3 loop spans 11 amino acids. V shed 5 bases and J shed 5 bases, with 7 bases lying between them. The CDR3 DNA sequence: TGTGCCAGCAGTCGTCTCCACGAGCAGTACTTC. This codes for CASSRLHEQYF.

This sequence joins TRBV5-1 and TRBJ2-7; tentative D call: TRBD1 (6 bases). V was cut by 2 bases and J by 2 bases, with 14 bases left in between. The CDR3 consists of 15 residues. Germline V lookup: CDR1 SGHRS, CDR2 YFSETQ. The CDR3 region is CASSFSGPGAYEQYF. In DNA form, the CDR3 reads TGCGCCAGCAGCTTCTCCGGCCCAGGGGCCTACGAGCAGTACTTC. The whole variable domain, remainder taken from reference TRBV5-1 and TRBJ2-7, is KAGVTQTPRYLIKTRGQQVTLSCSPISGHRSVSWYQQTPGQGLQFLFEYFSETQRNKGNFPGRFSGRQFSNSRSEMNVSTLELGDSALYLCASSFSGPGAYEQYFGPGTRLTVT.

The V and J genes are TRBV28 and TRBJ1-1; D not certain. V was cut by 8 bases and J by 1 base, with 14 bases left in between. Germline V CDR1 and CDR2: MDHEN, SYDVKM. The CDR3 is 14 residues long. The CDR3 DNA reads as TGTGCCAGCCGTTCACTAGTCGGGAACACTGAAGCTTTCTTT. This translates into CASRSLVGNTEAFF.

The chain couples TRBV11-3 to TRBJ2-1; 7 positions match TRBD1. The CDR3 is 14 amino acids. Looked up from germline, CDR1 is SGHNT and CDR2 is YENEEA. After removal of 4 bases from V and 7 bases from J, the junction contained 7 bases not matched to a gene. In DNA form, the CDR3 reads TGTGCCAGCAGCTCTAACAGGGGTCGGAATGAGCAGTTCTTC. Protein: CASSSNRGRNEQFF.

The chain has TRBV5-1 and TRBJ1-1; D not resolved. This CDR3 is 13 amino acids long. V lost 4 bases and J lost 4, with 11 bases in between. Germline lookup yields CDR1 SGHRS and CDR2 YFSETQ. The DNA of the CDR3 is TGCGCCAGCAGCCCCAGTGGCGGCACTGAAGCTTTCTTT. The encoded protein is CASSPSGGTEAFF.

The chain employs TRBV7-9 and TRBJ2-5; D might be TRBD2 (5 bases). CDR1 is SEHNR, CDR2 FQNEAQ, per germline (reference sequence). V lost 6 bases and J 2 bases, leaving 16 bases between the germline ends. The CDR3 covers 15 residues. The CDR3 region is CASSRPPGVQETQYF. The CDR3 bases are TGTGCCAGCAGTCGGCCACCCGGGGTACAAGAGACCCAGTACTTC. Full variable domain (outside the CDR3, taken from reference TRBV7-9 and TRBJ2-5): DTGVSQNPRHKITKRGQNVTFRCDPISEHNRLYWYRQTLGQGPEFLTYFQNEAQLEKSRLLSDRFSAERPKGSFSTLEIQRTEQGDSAMYLCASSRPPGVQETQYFGPGTRLLVL.

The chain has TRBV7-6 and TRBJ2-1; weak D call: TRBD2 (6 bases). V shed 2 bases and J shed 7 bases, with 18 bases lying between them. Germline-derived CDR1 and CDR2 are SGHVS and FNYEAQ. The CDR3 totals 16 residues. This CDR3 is CASSLKNGSGRNEQFF. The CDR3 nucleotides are TGTGCCAGCAGCTTAAAGAACGGGAGTGGAAGGAATGAGCAGTTCTTC.

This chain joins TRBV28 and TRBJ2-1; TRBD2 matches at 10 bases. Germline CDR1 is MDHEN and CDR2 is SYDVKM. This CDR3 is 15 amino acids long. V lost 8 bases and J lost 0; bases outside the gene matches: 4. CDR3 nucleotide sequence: TGTGCCAGCGGCGCTAGCGGGGGCTCCTACAATGAGCAGTTCTTC. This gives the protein CASGASGGSYNEQFF.

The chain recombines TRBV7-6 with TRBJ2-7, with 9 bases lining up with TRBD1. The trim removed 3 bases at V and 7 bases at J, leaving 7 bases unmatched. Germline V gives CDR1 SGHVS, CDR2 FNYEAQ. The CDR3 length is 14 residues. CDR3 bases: TGTGCCAGCAGCTTGCGGACAGGGGTGGAGGAGCAGTACTTC. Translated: CASSLRTGVEEQYF.

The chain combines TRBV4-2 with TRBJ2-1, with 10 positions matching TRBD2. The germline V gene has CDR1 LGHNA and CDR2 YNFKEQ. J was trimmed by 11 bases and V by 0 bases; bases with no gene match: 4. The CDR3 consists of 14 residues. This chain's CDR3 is CASSQDIAGGQQFF. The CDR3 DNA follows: TGTGCCAGCAGCCAAGACATAGCGGGGGGTCAGCAGTTCTTC.

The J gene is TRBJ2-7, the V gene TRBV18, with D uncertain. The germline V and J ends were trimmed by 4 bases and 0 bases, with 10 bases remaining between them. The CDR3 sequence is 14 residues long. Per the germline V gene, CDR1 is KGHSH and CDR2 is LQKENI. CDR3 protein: CASSQDLSSYEQYF. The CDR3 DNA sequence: TGTGCCAGCTCACAAGACTTGAGCTCCTACGAGCAGTACTTC.